This TCR beta chain was captured in a study of T cells after yellow fever vaccination. Study-wide points: One caveat is that FACS-sorted repertoires could contain abundant clonotypes contaminating from the bulk population.

To note about this clonotype: The antigen remains unidentified.

By 5'RACE template switching, TCR cDNA was produced, with a universal primer site and UMIs added in the process. TCRdb reanalysed the 5' RACE reads using MiXCR and keeps one entry per CDR3 protein. The table lists about 320,000 distinct CDR3 sequences, approximately 4.5% of them singletons. There are 11 residues in the CDR3. V lost 5 bases to trimming and J lost 10 bases; unmatched junction nucleotides: 4. CDR1 is MNHNY and CDR2 is SVGAGI in the germline V gene (reference sequence). The chain has TRBV6-6 and TRBJ1-1, with 7 bases matching TRBD1. The TCR sequence derives from a man aged 18 to 30 who received the YFV17D yellow fever vaccine. The sequences come from PBMCs, collected 15 days after the yellow fever booster vaccination. The CDR3 DNA reads as TGTGCCAGCAGTCGACAGGGACGAGCTTTCTTT. Residues: CASSRQGRAFF.